A selection of T cell receptor beta chains follows, all from one sample in a study of regulatory T cells in long-lasting Graves disease. A single record per CDR3 protein comes from TCRdb applying MiXCR to the multiplex PCR reads. The repertoire holds approximately 500,000 distinct CDR3 sequences, with 20% to 25% as singletons. Sequencing used peripheral blood mononuclear cells (PBMCs), obtained when the disease was refractory, from a patient treated with antithyroid drugs. Source of these receptors: a female donor with Graves disease. Each CDR3 is given with its conserved first and last residue. The D gene is left open where the match is weak. Clone size, where shown, is once, few, many, or a class for clones that have expanded.

J gene | clone size | V gene | D gene | CDR3 protein | CDR3 DNA
TRBJ2-2 | - | TRBV9 | - | CASSVAGTANTGELFF | TGTGCCAGCAGCGTAGCTGGCACCGCGAACACCGGGGAGCTGTTTTTT
TRBJ2-7 | many | TRBV11-2 | TRBD1 | CASSPGGIPSSYEQYF | TGTGCCAGCAGCCCAGGGGGCATCCCGAGCTCCTACGAGCAGTACTTC
TRBJ2-7 | many | TRBV28 | TRBD2 | CASSALAGGNEQYF | TGTGCCAGCAGTGCACTAGCGGGAGGGAACGAGCAGTACTTC
TRBJ2-3 | - | TRBV28 | TRBD2 | CASGKVAGADTQYF | TGTGCCAGCGGGAAGGTAGCGGGAGCAGATACGCAGTATTTT
TRBJ1-1 | many | TRBV19 | - | CASSPSGTANTEAFF | TGTGCCAGTAGTCCTTCCGGGACGGCGAACACTGAAGCTTTCTTT
TRBJ1-1 | - | TRBV5-1 | - | CASSLAPSGGTEAFF | TGCGCCAGCAGCTTGGCCCCATCGGGGGGCACTGAAGCTTTCTTT
TRBJ2-7 | - | TRBV28 | TRBD1 | CASSRTGGIYEQYF | TGTGCCAGCAGCCGGACAGGGGGCATCTACGAGCAGTACTTC
TRBJ1-1 | few | TRBV29-1 | - | CSVEFLGRINGAFF | TGCAGCGTTGAATTCCTCGGTCGGATTAATGGGGCTTTCTTT
TRBJ1-1 | - | TRBV19 | - | CASSSQGAEAFF | TGTGCCAGTAGTAGCCAGGGCGCCGAAGCTTTCTTT
TRBJ1-5 | - | TRBV7-9 | - | CASGWDQPQHF | TGTGCCAGCGGTTGGGATCAGCCCCAGCATTTT
TRBJ2-3 | - | TRBV20-1 | - | CSASVGGNTDTQYF | TGCAGTGCTAGTGTCGGCGGGAACACAGATACGCAGTATTTT
TRBJ2-7 | - | TRBV7-9 | - | CARSPFGSGGYEQYF | TGTGCCCGCAGCCCCTTCGGGAGTGGAGGCTACGAGCAGTACTTC
TRBJ1-2 | many | TRBV10-1 | - | CASSESHQRGWYGYTF | TGCGCCAGCAGTGAGTCGCACCAACGGGGGTGGTATGGCTACACCTTC
TRBJ2-3 | few | TRBV15 | - | CATSSLSFTDTQYF | TGTGCCACCAGCAGTTTGAGTTTCACAGATACGCAGTATTTT
TRBJ1-6 | many | TRBV28 | TRBD1 | CASSWVPGQGKYNSPLHF | TGTGCCAGCAGTTGGGTTCCGGGACAGGGGAAATATAATTCACCCCTCCACTTT
TRBJ2-3 | - | TRBV2 | - | CASSEAAGRADTQYF | TGTGCCAGCAGTGAAGCGGCAGGTAGAGCAGATACGCAGTATTTT
TRBJ2-7 | - | TRBV14 | - | CASSQPREMTGSYEQYF | TGTGCCAGCAGCCAACCTCGGGAGATGACAGGGAGCTACGAGCAGTACTTC
TRBJ2-7 | - | TRBV20-1 | TRBD2 | CSARAIAGGVEQYF | TGCAGTGCACGAGCCATAGCGGGAGGAGTCGAGCAGTACTTC
TRBJ1-1 | few | TRBV12-3/TRBV12-4 | - | CASSLVGTAFF | TGTGCCAGCAGTTTAGTAGGGACCGCTTTCTTT
TRBJ1-4 | - | TRBV6-1 | TRBD1 | CASSEALGTVIEKLFF | TGTGCCAGCAGTGAAGCGCTAGGGACAGTGATTGAAAAACTGTTTTTT
TRBJ2-7 | - | TRBV30 | - | CAWSPYMYEQYF | TGTGCCTGGAGTCCCTATATGTACGAGCAGTACTTC
TRBJ1-2 | - | TRBV5-6 | - | CASSLVSGNNYGYTF | TGTGCCAGCAGCTTGGTGTCAGGGAATAACTATGGCTACACCTTC
TRBJ2-7 | few | TRBV29-1 | - | CSAATGSYEQYF | TGCAGCGCCGCAACAGGGTCCTACGAGCAGTACTTC
TRBJ1-3 | - | TRBV7-9 | - | CASSLSSTGNTIYF | TGTGCCAGCAGCTTATCATCTACTGGAAACACCATATATTTT
TRBJ2-5 | many | TRBV11-2 | - | CASSPLGVRRRRRPETQYF | TGTGCCAGCAGCCCGCTCGGAGTTAGACGGCGCCGTCGCCCCGAGACCCAGTACTTC
TRBJ2-1 | few | TRBV29-1 | TRBD1 | CSVEVGQGFEQFF | TGCAGCGTTGAAGTCGGACAGGGGTTTGAGCAGTTCTTC
TRBJ2-1 | few | TRBV19 | TRBD2 | CASSPRLLAGGPNYYYNEQFF | TGTGCCAGTAGTCCAAGGCTCCTAGCGGGAGGGCCCAATTACTACTACAATGAGCAGTTCTTC
TRBJ2-7 | many | TRBV7-2 | - | CASSSQGTRAVLEQYF | TGTGCCAGCAGCTCGCAGGGGACACGAGCAGTTCTAGAGCAGTACTTC
TRBJ1-2 | once | TRBV30 | - | CAWRGTDGYTF | TGTGCCTGGAGGGGCACCGATGGCTACACCTTC
TRBJ1-4 | few | TRBV5-1 | - | CASSPGQSENEKLFF | TGCGCCAGCAGCCCAGGACAGTCGGAGAATGAAAAACTGTTTTTT
TRBJ1-4 | many | TRBV7-9 | - | CASSDEGPFRWTNEKLFF | TGTGCCAGCAGCGACGAGGGCCCTTTTCGCTGGACTAATGAAAAACTGTTTTTT
TRBJ2-7 | few | TRBV9 | TRBD2 | CASSVEFGGSGGQYF | TGTGCCAGCAGCGTAGAGTTCGGGGGAAGCGGGGGACAGTACTTC
TRBJ2-7 | many | TRBV28 | - | CASQTPRREYEQYF | TGTGCCAGCCAGACCCCGAGGCGCGAGTACGAGCAGTACTTC
TRBJ2-7 | - | TRBV2 | - | CASSEKAGVREQYF | TGTGCCAGCAGTGAAAAGGCAGGGGTTCGCGAGCAGTACTTC
TRBJ2-7 | few | TRBV6-5 | - | CASSYSFVGEQYF | TGTGCCAGCAGTTACTCCTTCGTGGGGGAGCAGTACTTC
TRBJ2-2 | many | TRBV28 | - | CASSLRGSGELFF | TGTGCCAGCAGTTTAAGGGGTTCCGGGGAGCTGTTTTTT
TRBJ1-1 | - | TRBV18 | TRBD1 | CASSPLQGADTEAFF | TGTGCCAGCTCACCCTTACAGGGGGCGGACACTGAAGCTTTCTTT
TRBJ1-2 | - | TRBV20-1 | - | CSATKGLVDYGYTF | TGCAGTGCTACTAAGGGACTTGTGGACTATGGCTACACCTTC
TRBJ2-1 | few | TRBV2 | - | CASSDQRIPNEQFF | TGTGCCAGCAGTGACCAGAGGATTCCCAATGAGCAGTTCTTC
TRBJ1-4 | few | TRBV19 | - | CASTGRRGPEKLFF | TGTGCCAGTACCGGAAGGAGGGGCCCTGAAAAACTGTTTTTT
TRBJ1-2 | many | TRBV2 | - | CASSGTAGGYTF | TGTGCCAGCAGTGGAACCGCCGGGGGCTACACCTTC
TRBJ1-1 | many | TRBV28 | TRBD1 | CASTSTGALYAFF | TGTGCCAGCACATCGACAGGGGCGCTCTATGCTTTCTTT
TRBJ1-5 | - | TRBV7-2 | - | CASSPGRSSNQPQHF | TGTGCCAGCAGCCCTGGACGATCTAGCAATCAGCCCCAGCATTTT
TRBJ2-5 | - | TRBV19 | TRBD2 | CASSGRAQETQYF | TGTGCCAGTAGCGGGAGGGCCCAAGAGACCCAGTACTTC
TRBJ1-6 | many | TRBV28 | TRBD1 | CASGPLGQRNSPLHF | TGTGCCAGCGGGCCCTTGGGACAGAGGAATTCACCCCTCCACTTT
TRBJ1-3 | few | TRBV27 | - | CASKSTGWGSGNTIYF | TGTGCCAGCAAGTCTACGGGGTGGGGCTCTGGAAACACCATATATTTT
TRBJ2-2 | - | TRBV7-9 | - | CASSIRTGRDTGELFF | TGCGCCAGCAGCATTCGGACAGGGAGGGACACCGGGGAGCTGTTTTTT
TRBJ2-3 | - | TRBV25-1 | TRBD2 | CASGGGSSTDTQYF | TGTGCCAGCGGGGGGGGGTCTAGCACAGATACGCAGTATTTT
TRBJ1-6 | once | TRBV27 | - | CACSLETGSPLHF | TGTGCCTGCAGTTTAGAGACCGGTTCACCCCTCCACTTT
TRBJ1-5 | - | TRBV6-1 | - | CASTQSPCQPQHF | TGTGCCAGCACTCAAAGTCCCTGTCAGCCCCAGCATTTT
TRBJ1-4 | - | TRBV9 | TRBD1 | CASSIRDSDFEKLFF | TGTGCCAGCAGCATCCGGGACAGCGACTTTGAAAAACTGTTTTTT
TRBJ2-7 | many | TRBV6-2/TRBV6-3 | TRBD2 | CASRSGRGTYEQYF | TGTGCCAGCCGTAGCGGGAGGGGGACCTACGAGCAGTACTTC
TRBJ2-7 | - | TRBV7-9 | - | CASSLVVGGFYEQYF | TGTGCCAGCAGCTTAGTGGTAGGTGGGTTCTACGAGCAGTACTTC
TRBJ1-1 | - | TRBV7-9 | - | CASTVDGTGGAFF | TGTGCCAGCACCGTTGATGGGACCGGGGGGGCTTTCTTT
TRBJ2-5 | many | TRBV28 | - | CASSLGVAEYQETQYF | TGTGCCAGCAGTTTAGGGGTAGCGGAGTACCAAGAGACCCAGTACTTC
TRBJ1-1 | many | TRBV29-1 | TRBD1 | CSVEDPGGNTEAFF | TGCAGCGTTGAAGATCCAGGGGGGAACACTGAAGCTTTCTTT
TRBJ1-6 | few | TRBV5-1 | - | CASSSSGSSYNSPLHF | TGCGCCAGCAGCTCATCGGGGAGCTCCTATAATTCACCCCTCCACTTT
TRBJ1-6 | many | TRBV27 | - | CASSTFIYNSPLHF | TGTGCCAGCAGTACTTTCATCTATAATTCACCCCTCCACTTT
TRBJ1-5 | many | TRBV27 | - | CAAGGNQPQHF | TGTGCCGCGGGGGGCAATCAGCCCCAGCATTTT
TRBJ1-1 | - | TRBV19 | - | CASGTRSTEAFF | TGTGCCAGCGGGACAAGGAGCACTGAAGCTTTCTTT